This T cell receptor beta chain was captured in a study of cytomegalovirus exposure and HLA in healthy donors. Study conclusions and caveats: For most TCR beta V segments, an earlier analysis put the productive rate at about 90% or about 30% of the time.

About this clone itself: Its target is unknown.

With 60 Vbeta and 13 Jbeta primers, the PCR was carried out. The table came from immunoSEQ multiplex PCR; TCRdb's copy has only in-frame clones and leaves some out. In the table there are around 130,000 clones, roughly 8.6% of which are singletons. The CDR3 extends over 16 amino acids. The germline V gene has CDR1 MDHEN and CDR2 SYDVKM. With 7 bases clipped from V and 2 bases from J, the junction kept 14 bases outside the gene matches. The sample was PBMCs. The receptor comes from a woman aged 40-49 years in good health and CMV-seropositive. This chain links TRBV28 with TRBJ2-7; TRBD2 matches 7 bases. The CDR3 here is CASTATGRGTAYEQYF. The CDR3 bases are TGTGCCAGCACAGCCACGGGGAGGGGAACCGCCTACGAGCAGTACTTC.